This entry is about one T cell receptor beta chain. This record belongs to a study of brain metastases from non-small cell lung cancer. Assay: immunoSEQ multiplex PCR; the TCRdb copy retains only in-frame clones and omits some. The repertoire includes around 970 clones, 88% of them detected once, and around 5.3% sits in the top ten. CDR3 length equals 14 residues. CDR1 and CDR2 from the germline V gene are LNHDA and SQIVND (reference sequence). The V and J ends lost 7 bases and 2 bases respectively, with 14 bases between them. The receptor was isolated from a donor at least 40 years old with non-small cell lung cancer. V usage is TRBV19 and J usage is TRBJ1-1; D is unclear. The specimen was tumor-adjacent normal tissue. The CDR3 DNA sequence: TGTGCCAGTAAAGATGGCTCGGCTAACACTGAAGCTTTCTTT. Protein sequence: CASKDGSANTEAFF.